The 2 T cell receptor beta chains given below trace back to one sample, sequenced in a study of T cell responses to AZD1222 COVID-19 vaccine. The assay was immunoSEQ multiplex PCR, and TCRdb's table has in-frame clones only and misses some. Of fewer than 180,000 clones listed, less than 95% are singletons. Material: peripheral blood, obtained on day 0 of AZD1222 vaccination. These receptors came from an adult in good health.

The CDR3 here is CASSHGGNKAFF. The CDR3 DNA sequence: TGTGCCAGCAGCCACGGTGGGAACAAAGCTTTCTTT. This rearrangement joins TRBV3-1 (or the pseudogene TRBV3-2) to TRBJ1-1; no clear D gene. The ends were cut back, 3 bases at V and 9 bases at J, with 11 bases in the middle. CDR1 and CDR2 from the germline V gene are LGHDT and YNNKEL (reference sequence). The CDR3 extends over 12 amino acids.

The genes are TRBV7-8 and TRBJ1-1, with 7 bases lining up with TRBD1. The trim removed 3 bases at V and 5 bases at J, leaving 3 bases unmatched. The CDR3 is 13 residues long. Germline V lookup: CDR1 SGHVS, CDR2 FQNEAQ. The CDR3 sequence is CASSLTGLTEAFF. The CDR3, as DNA: TGTGCCAGCAGCTTGACAGGGTTGACTGAAGCTTTCTTT.